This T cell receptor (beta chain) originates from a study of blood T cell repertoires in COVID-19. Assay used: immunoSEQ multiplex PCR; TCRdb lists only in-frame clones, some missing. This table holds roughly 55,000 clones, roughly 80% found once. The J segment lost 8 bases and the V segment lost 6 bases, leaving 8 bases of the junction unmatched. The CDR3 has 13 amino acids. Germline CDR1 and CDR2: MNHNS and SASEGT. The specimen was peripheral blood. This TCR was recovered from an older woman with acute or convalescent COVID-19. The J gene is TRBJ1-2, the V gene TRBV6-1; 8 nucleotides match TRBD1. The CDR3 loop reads CASRETGDGGYTF. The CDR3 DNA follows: TGTGCCAGCAGGGAGACAGGGGACGGAGGCTACACCTTC.